Here is one T cell receptor beta chain with its context. Its cognate antigen is unknown. The data were obtained in a study of cytomegalovirus exposure and HLA in healthy donors. Overall study findings and caveats: Among the sequence variants, a highly shared cluster was likely an artifact of sequencing.

Germline V gene data show CDR1 as WSHSY and CDR2 as SAAADI. Trimming shortened V by 3 bases and J by 1 base, and 12 bases separated the two germline ends. The CDR3 runs to 15 residues. Participants comprised healthy donors of bone marrow. Amplification used 60 Vbeta primers and 13 Jbeta primers. Data came from immunoSEQ multiplex PCR; TCRdb stores just in-frame clones and leaves some out. The sample shows 140,000 to 150,000 clones, about 80% of them seen only once. Input material: PBMCs. The chain employs TRBV10-2 and TRBJ1-1, with D possibly being TRBD1 (5 bases). The sequence derives from a woman aged 60-75 years in good health and CMV-seropositive. The CDR3 reads CASSDYPGGNTEAFF. Written as DNA, the CDR3 is TGCGCCAGCAGTGATTATCCGGGGGGGAACACTGAAGCTTTCTTT.